The next 23 T cell receptor beta chains were all read from a single sample in a study of shared clonotypes between healthy human individuals. CD45RO-negative, CCR7-selected cells formed the naive CD8 fraction, which excluded terminally differentiated effector memory CD45RA+ cells. The data were produced by immunoSEQ multiplex PCR, yet TCRdb's version contains in-frame clones alone and is incomplete. The sample consists of roughly 770,000 clones, approximately 96% of them appearing once. Sequencing input: naive CD8+ T cells sorted from blood. These receptors were obtained from a man aged 25 to 40 in good health.

The chain is built from TRBV28 and TRBJ2-5; 8 nucleotides agree with TRBD2. CDR3 length: 16 residues. The J segment lost 2 bases and the V segment lost 5 bases, leaving 10 bases of the junction unmatched. CDR1 and CDR2 from the germline V gene are MDHEN and SYDVKM. The CDR3 sequence is CASSILLSGTQETQYF. The DNA of the CDR3 is TGTGCCAGCAGTATTCTCCTTAGCGGGACTCAAGAGACCCAGTACTTC.

The chain combines TRBV5-1 with TRBJ1-1; 8 nucleotides agree with TRBD1. CDR3 size: 16 residues. The V and J ends lost 0 bases and 3 bases, in that order; junction bases with no gene match: 7. Germline V gives CDR1 SGHRS, CDR2 YFSETQ. The CDR3 coding sequence is TGCGCCAGCAGCTTGGAGTTTCCAGGGGGCTACACTGAAGCTTTCTTT. Its protein product is CASSLEFPGGYTEAFF.

The chain has TRBV4-1 and TRBJ1-1; the D is unclear. Trimming stripped 4 bases from V and 0 bases from J, with 6 bases between. Germline V gene data show CDR1 as MGHRA and CDR2 as YSYEKL. The CDR3 totals 13 residues. In nucleotides, the CDR3 is TGCGCCAGCAGCCCTGGGATGAACACTGAAGCTTTCTTT. Translated, it gives CASSPGMNTEAFF.

This chain connects TRBV29-1 to TRBJ1-5, with 7 bases aligning to TRBD1. Germline assignment: CDR1 SQVTM and CDR2 ANQGSEA. This CDR3 has 12 residues. With 5 bases clipped from V and 7 bases from J, the junction kept 5 bases outside the gene matches. The CDR3 nucleotides are TGCAGCGTTCGGACAGGCGGCCAGCCCCAGCATTTT. This sequence encodes CSVRTGGQPQHF.

This clone was seen only once. The chain recombines TRBV5-6 with TRBJ2-7; 8 bases match TRBD2. V shed 0 bases, J shed 2 bases, and the junction held 7 bases outside the gene matches. Germline V CDR1 and CDR2: SGHDT, YYEEEE. This CDR3 spans 16 amino acids. For the CDR3, the DNA is TGTGCCAGCAGCTTGGACGGGAGCGGGGGAGCCTACGAGCAGTACTTC. It encodes CASSLDGSGGAYEQYF.

In its sample, this clone was seen once. J is TRBJ2-1 and V is TRBV6-4; 8 bases agree with TRBD2. With V trimmed by 3 bases and J by 3 bases, 10 bases remained unmatched. Germline V gene sequence: CDR1 MRHNA, CDR2 SNTAGT. The CDR3 spans 17 residues. CDR3 coding DNA: TGTGCCAGCAGTGAATCGGGATTAGCGGGATACTACAATGAGCAGTTCTTC. Encoded protein: CASSESGLAGYYNEQFF.

The chain has TRBV6-5 and TRBJ1-1; D is possibly TRBD1 (5 bases). Germline loops: CDR1 MNHEY, CDR2 SVGAGI. This CDR3 has 13 residues. Trimming left V 6 bases short and J 4 bases short, with 12 bases between. CDR3 protein: CASSRDWGTEAFF. DNA for the CDR3: TGTGCCAGCAGCCGGGACTGGGGCACTGAAGCTTTCTTT.

For this clone: Other DNA sequences in this specimen translate into the identical CDR3. This sequence joins TRBV9 and TRBJ2-7; 8 bases match TRBD2. CDR1 SGDLS and CDR2 YYNGEE come from the germline V gene. The CDR3 has 14 residues. V lost 0 bases to trimming and J lost 4 bases; unmatched junction nucleotides: 3. The CDR3 coding sequence is TGTGCCAGCAGCGTAGCGGGAGGGGGGTACGAGCAGTACTTC. The encoded protein is CASSVAGGGYEQYF. The full variable domain, its missing parts supplied by reference TRBV9 and TRBJ2-7, is DSGVTQTPKHLITATGQRVTLRCSPRSGDLSVYWYQQSLDQGLQFLIQYYNGEERAKGNILERFSAQQFPDLHSELNLSSLELGDSALYFCASSVAGGGYEQYFGPGTRLTVT.

The V call is TRBV4-1, the J call TRBJ2-1; D is unresolved. The CDR3 length is 12 residues. The V end lost 6 bases, the J end lost 7 bases, and 10 bases lay between the germline ends. Per the germline V gene, CDR1 is MGHRA and CDR2 is YSYEKL. CDR3 bases: TGCGCCAGCAGAGGCCCTCTAAATGAGCAGTTCTTC. This encodes CASRGPLNEQFF.

CDR3 sequence reads: CASSLSAGGFVSSYNEQFF. In DNA form, the CDR3 reads TGTGCCAGCAGTTTATCAGCGGGAGGCTTTGTGAGCTCCTACAATGAGCAGTTCTTC. The J gene is TRBJ2-1, the V gene TRBV27; TRBD2 matches at 9 bases. Unmatched junction bases numbered 9, after V lost 0 bases and J lost 0 bases. This CDR3 spans 19 amino acids. Germline V gene data show CDR1 as MNHEY and CDR2 as SMNVEV (reference sequence).

This clone appeared a single time. The gene calls are TRBV2 and TRBJ2-7; 8 bases are shared with TRBD1. J was trimmed by 2 bases and V by 6 bases; bases with no gene match: 6. Germline loops: CDR1 SNHLY, CDR2 FYNNEI. This CDR3 contains 14 residues. This CDR3 reads CASRTDRVPYEQYF. The DNA of the CDR3 is TGTGCCAGCAGGACGGACAGGGTTCCCTACGAGCAGTACTTC.

The chain uses TRBV28 and TRBJ2-1; 12 bases agree with TRBD2. Germline CDR1 reads MDHEN; CDR2 reads SYDVKM. This CDR3 comprises 21 residues. After removal of 4 bases from V and 1 base from J, the junction contained 17 bases not matched to a gene. The CDR3 is CASSSPRLAGAIVLSYNEQFF. The CDR3 bases are TGTGCCAGCAGTTCCCCTAGACTAGCGGGAGCGATTGTCCTGTCCTACAATGAGCAGTTCTTC.

This clone was picked up one time. The chain joins TRBV28 to TRBJ2-1; 11 nucleotides match TRBD1. This CDR3 contains 15 residues. The trim removed 5 bases at V and 2 bases at J, leaving 2 bases unmatched. Germline loops: CDR1 MDHEN, CDR2 SYDVKM. CDR3 sequence: CASSVGQGAYNEQFF. In nucleotides, the CDR3 is TGTGCCAGCAGTGTGGGACAGGGGGCCTACAATGAGCAGTTCTTC.

V is TRBV7-9 and J is TRBJ2-1, with 7 bases lining up with TRBD2. Germline V gives CDR1 SEHNR, CDR2 FQNEAQ (reference sequence). This CDR3 contains 16 residues. The V segment lost 4 bases and the J segment 0 bases; nucleotides outside the gene matches: 6. CDR3 sequence reads: CASSSVGGSSYNEQFF. The CDR3 DNA follows: TGTGCCAGCAGCTCGGTGGGCGGGAGCTCCTACAATGAGCAGTTCTTC.

Only one count was recorded for this clone. The chain carries TRBV7-2 and TRBJ2-1, with 7 bases that match TRBD1. Trimming at V came to 0 bases and at J to 3 bases, leaving 8 bases not matched to a gene. Germline assignment: CDR1 SGHTA and CDR2 FQGNSA. The CDR3 spans 17 residues. CDR3 loop: CASSLAPQGQIYNEQFF. The CDR3 DNA reads as TGTGCCAGCAGCTTAGCCCCACAGGGGCAGATCTACAATGAGCAGTTCTTC.

The chain's CDR3 is CASSPWTSGETGELFF. CDR3 sequence (DNA): TGTGCCAGCAGTCCATGGACTAGCGGGGAAACCGGGGAGCTGTTTTTT. The chain links TRBV6-6 to TRBJ2-2, with 12 bases lining up with TRBD2. The CDR3 has 16 amino acids. Germline V gene data show CDR1 as MNHNY and CDR2 as SVGAGI (reference sequence). The trim removed 5 bases at V and 5 bases at J, leaving 6 bases unmatched.

The chain employs TRBV6-5 and TRBJ2-7; D possibly uses TRBD1 or TRBD2 (5 bases each). Trimming took 0 bases from V and 3 from J, leaving 15 bases between them. Germline V CDR1 and CDR2: MNHEY, SVGAGI. The CDR3 totals 16 residues. CDR3 residues: CASSYSARDGDYEQYF. CDR3 nucleotides: TGTGCCAGCAGTTACTCAGCACGGGACGGAGACTACGAGCAGTACTTC.

The CDR3 reads CASSFGRMGNQPQHF. As DNA, the CDR3 is TGTGCCAGCAGCTTCGGCAGGATGGGAAATCAGCCCCAGCATTTT. The chain is built from TRBV7-2 and TRBJ1-5; D not certain. Trimming cost V 3 bases and J 4 bases, with 13 bases left between them. The CDR3 has 15 residues. Per germline, CDR1 SGHTA and CDR2 FQGNSA.

This chain uses TRBV9 with TRBJ2-1; D perhaps matches TRBD2 (5 bases). The CDR3 sequence is 15 residues long. Trimming shortened V by 0 bases and J by 0 bases, and 7 bases separated the two germline ends. CDR1 is SGDLS, CDR2 YYNGEE, per germline. The CDR3 region has the DNA TGTGCCAGCAGCGTAGTAGAGGGCTCCTACAATGAGCAGTTCTTC. This gives the protein CASSVVEGSYNEQFF.

This clone was detected only once. One end of the junction is discordant with germline, which a read error may explain. The chain joins TRBV6-6 to TRBJ2-1; TRBD2 might be the D (5 bases). The CDR3 has 13 amino acids. Germline CDR1 reads MNHNY; CDR2 reads SVGAGI (reference sequence). CDR3 residues: CTSTFGENNEQFF. CDR3 DNA: TGTACCAGCACCTTCGGGGAGAACAATGAGCAGTTCTTC.

The chain joins TRBV27 to TRBJ1-2; D is ambiguous. V dropped 3 bases and J dropped 4 bases, with 9 bases sitting between them. This CDR3 comprises 13 residues. From germline, CDR1 is MNHEY and CDR2 SMNVEV (reference sequence). This chain's CDR3 is CASSLRRTYGYTF. The CDR3 region has the DNA TGTGCCAGCAGTTTGCGGAGAACCTATGGCTACACCTTC.

About this clone itself: The germline gene is not matched at one end of the junction; a read error may be the cause. The chain joins TRBV19 to TRBJ2-7; TRBD1 matches 10 bases. CDR1 is LNHDA, CDR2 SQIVND, per germline (reference sequence). CDR3 size: 14 residues. CDR3 region: CASSIGTGVDEQYF. In DNA, the CDR3 is TGTGCCAGTAGCATAGGGACAGGGGTGGACGAGCAGTACTTC. The entire variable domain, with the rest obtained from reference TRBV19 and TRBJ2-7, is as follows: DGGITQSPKYLFRKEGQNVTLSCEQNLNHDAMYWYRQDPGQGLRLIYYSQIVNDFQKGDIAEGYSVSREKKESFPLTVTSAQKNPTAFYLCASSIGTGVDEQYFGPGTRLTVT.

V gene TRBV29-1 combines with J gene TRBJ1-2, with D hard to call. V was trimmed by 7 bases and J by 0 bases, leaving 12 bases between them. Looked up from germline, CDR1 is SQVTM and CDR2 is ANQGSEA. The CDR3 spans 13 residues. CDR3 nucleotides: TGCAGCGCCGACTTGACGGCTAACTATGGCTACACCTTC. This gives the protein CSADLTANYGYTF.